The entry below describes one TCR beta chain. Its target is not known. CDR3 length: 14 residues. With 4 bases clipped from V and 8 bases from J, the junction kept 5 bases outside the gene matches. Germline loops: CDR1 LGHDT, CDR2 YNNKEL (reference sequence). This entry is derived from a study of T cell responses to AZD1222 COVID-19 vaccine. In the study overall: Second doses were pooled across both intervals (about 4 or about 12 weeks).

Profiled with immunoSEQ multiplex PCR; TCRdb holds only in-frame clones, not every one. Among more than 100,000 clones listed, around nine tenths were seen once. The study, taken as a whole, reports: Donors skewed white British and female; clonal diversity was possibly underestimated. Spike-specific TCR breadth rose after two AZD1222 doses, and depth rose as well. Across the whole spike, CD4 TCRs peaked at regions 160-218 and 743-854.

The sequencing used peripheral blood, collected on day 0 of AZD1222 vaccination. This sequence was found in an adult in good health. V is TRBV3-1 (or the pseudogene TRBV3-2) and J is TRBJ1-4, with 9 bases that match TRBD1. CDR3 amino acids: CASSPWDREEKLFF. The CDR3 nucleotides are TGTGCCAGCAGCCCCTGGGACAGGGAAGAAAAACTGTTTTTT.